This is a list of T cell receptor beta chains from one sample in a study of cytomegalovirus exposure and HLA in healthy donors. Profiling relied on immunoSEQ multiplex PCR, and the TCRdb table lists in-frame clones only, not all of them. The table has fewer than 200,000 clones, around 84% seen once. Sequenced: PBMCs. These receptors were collected from a woman aged 18-29 years in good health and CMV-seronegative. The CDR3 runs from the conserved cysteine through the conserved F or W. A D gene is named only where the DNA matches it firmly. Clone size is shown for a subset of rows, as once, few, many or a class of expanded clone.

>TRBV5-1|TRBJ2-2|TRBD2|NA
TGCGCCAGCAGCTTGGATCCAAGCGGGAGACCGGCCGGGGAGCTGTTTTTT
CASSLDPSGRPAGELFF
>TRBV11-2|TRBJ2-1|TRBD2|NA
TGTGCCAGCAGCGCTAGCCAAACTAGCGGGACCTACAATGAGCAGTTCTTC
CASSASQTSGTYNEQFF
>TRBV7-2|TRBJ1-3|NA|NA
TGTGCCAGCAGCCCACCACAGGGAGGAAACACCATATATTTT
CASSPPQGGNTIYF
>TRBV27|TRBJ2-2|TRBD2|NA
TGTGCCAGCAAAGATAGCGGGAGTTCCGGGGAGCTGTTTTTT
CASKDSGSSGELFF
>TRBV29-1|TRBJ1-4|NA|NA
TGCAGCGTAAAGCGGAATGAAAAACTGTTTTTT
CSVKRNEKLFF
>TRBV9|TRBJ2-1|TRBD2|NA
TGTGCCAGCAGTCCCGGACTAGCCGGGGGCTCCTACAATGAGCAGTTCTTC
CASSPGLAGGSYNEQFF
>TRBV19|TRBJ2-6|NA|NA
TGTGCCAGTAGTATCCCCTCTTCTGGGGCCAACGTCCTGACTTTC
CASSIPSSGANVLTF
>TRBV29-1|TRBJ2-3|TRBD2|NA
TGCAGCGTTGGAAGCGGACTAGCGGCAGATACGCAGTATTTT
CSVGSGLAADTQYF
>TRBV18|TRBJ2-2|NA|NA
TGTGCCAGCTCACCACCGGGGACTGCCTACCTGTCGGAGCTGTTTTTT
CASSPPGTAYLSELFF
>TRBV9|TRBJ2-2|NA|NA
TGTGCCAGCAGCGTAGCATCCAACACCGGGGAGCTGTTTTTT
CASSVASNTGELFF
>TRBV18|TRBJ2-5|TRBD1|once
TGTGCCAGCTCACCAGGACAGGGTGAAGAGACCCAGTACTTC
CASSPGQGEETQYF
>TRBV27|TRBJ2-2|TRBD1|once
TGTGCCAGCGGCGACAGGGGCCCTAACACCGGGGAGCTGTTTTTT
CASGDRGPNTGELFF
>TRBV21-1|TRBJ2-1|NA|NA
TGTGCCAGCAGCACAGCGAGGACTAGCGGTTTTAACTTCTCCTACAATGAGCAGTTCTTC
CASSTARTSGFNFSYNEQFF
>TRBV5-4|TRBJ2-2|TRBD1|NA
TGTGCCAGCAGCATACGGGACAGGGGAAGCGGGGAGCTGTTTTTT
CASSIRDRGSGELFF
>TRBV27|TRBJ1-1|NA|once
TGTGCCAGCAGTTTATCGTGGGCAAACACTGAAGCTTTCTTT
CASSLSWANTEAFF
>TRBV4-3|TRBJ2-5|TRBD2|NA
TGCGCCAGCAGCCAAGATCCTAAAACTAGCGGAGTACGGGGCCAAGAGACCCAGTACTTC
CASSQDPKTSGVRGQETQYF
>TRBV5-5|TRBJ1-4|TRBD1|once
TGTGCCAGCAGCTTAAGACAGGGGCCTGAAAAACTGTTTTTT
CASSLRQGPEKLFF
>TRBV7-9|TRBJ2-5|NA|NA
TGTTCCAGCAGCTCCCCCGGGGGACAAGAGACCCAGTACTTC
CSSSSPGGQETQYF
>TRBV4-3|TRBJ2-7|TRBD2|NA
TGCGCCAGCAGCCAAGGAACTAGCGGGAGAACGGCGCAGTACTTC
CASSQGTSGRTAQYF
>TRBV10-3|TRBJ1-6|TRBD1|NA
TGTGCCATCAATCAACAGGGGGGCTCACCCCTCCACTTT
CAINQQGGSPLHF
>TRBV29-1|TRBJ1-5|NA|NA
TGCAGCGTTGTTACTAATCGCGGGCCCCAGCATTTT
CSVVTNRGPQHF
>TRBV6-6|TRBJ1-5|NA|NA
TGTGCCAGCAGAGACAGCCATAGCAATCAGCCCCAGCATTTT
CASRDSHSNQPQHF
>TRBV4-1|TRBJ2-5|TRBD2|NA
TGCGCCAGCAGCCAAGGTTCGGGAGGGCCAGAGACCCAGTACTTC
CASSQGSGGPETQYF
>TRBV6-1|TRBJ2-3|NA|NA
TGTGCCAGCAGACAGTTCACAGATACGCAGTATTTT
CASRQFTDTQYF
>TRBV28|TRBJ2-3|NA|NA
TGTGCCAGCGCAGGGTCGGGCAGGAGCACAGATACGCAGTATTTT
CASAGSGRSTDTQYF
>TRBV11-2|TRBJ2-1|NA|NA
TGTGCCAGCAGCTTATGGTTGGAGGGGGAGGGCTCCTACAATGAGCAGTTCTTC
CASSLWLEGEGSYNEQFF
>TRBV30|TRBJ1-1|TRBD1|NA
TGTGCCTGGAGTGTAAGGTCAGGGGGCCGTGTTACTGAAGCTTTCTTT
CAWSVRSGGRVTEAFF
>TRBV6-1|TRBJ1-1|NA|NA
TGTGCCAGCTTCGGACGGGGGAAGGTGAACACTGAAGCTTTCTTT
CASFGRGKVNTEAFF
>TRBV11-2|TRBJ1-4|TRBD1|NA
TGTGCCAGCAGCTTAGACAGGGGGCGCCCCGAAAAACTGTTTTTT
CASSLDRGRPEKLFF
>TRBV19|TRBJ1-1|NA|once
TGTGCCAGTAGTATCCCCTGGGCAGGGGAGGCTTTCTTT
CASSIPWAGEAFF
>TRBV6-1|TRBJ1-2|TRBD1|NA
TGTGCCAGCAGTGTTCAGGGACAGTCCTATGGCTACACCTTC
CASSVQGQSYGYTF
>TRBV30|TRBJ1-3|TRBD1|NA
TGTGCCTGGGATCAGGGGGCCGGTGGAAACACCATATATTTT
CAWDQGAGGNTIYF
>TRBV9|TRBJ2-1|TRBD2|NA
TGTGCCAGCAGCGTAACGATACTAGCGGGAAATAACAGATGGGACAATGAGCAGTTCTTC
CASSVTILAGNNRWDNEQFF
>TRBV30|TRBJ2-2|TRBD1|NA
TGTGCCTGGATCCCGACAGGGATCGGGGAGCTGTTTTTT
CAWIPTGIGELFF
>TRBV7-2|TRBJ2-5|TRBD2|NA
TGTGCCAGCAGGAGTAGCGGGAGGGCAGAGACCCAGTACTTC
CASRSSGRAETQYF
>TRBV5-1|TRBJ2-1|TRBD2|NA
TGCGCCAGCAGGTGGACTAGCGGGAGCCCATCCTACAATGAGCAGTTCTTC
CASRWTSGSPSYNEQFF
>TRBV28|TRBJ1-4|NA|NA
TGTGCCAGCAGTCCTCGGGGGGGCCGGGTCGGGGAAAAACTGTTTTTT
CASSPRGGRVGEKLFF
>TRBV7-2|TRBJ1-1|NA|NA
TGTGCCAGCACCCCGACACCAGCGAACACTGAAGCTTTCTTT
CASTPTPANTEAFF
>TRBV5-8|TRBJ2-1|NA|NA
TGTGCCAGCACCCTGTCCAGGGGACCCTACAATGAGCAGTTCTTC
CASTLSRGPYNEQFF